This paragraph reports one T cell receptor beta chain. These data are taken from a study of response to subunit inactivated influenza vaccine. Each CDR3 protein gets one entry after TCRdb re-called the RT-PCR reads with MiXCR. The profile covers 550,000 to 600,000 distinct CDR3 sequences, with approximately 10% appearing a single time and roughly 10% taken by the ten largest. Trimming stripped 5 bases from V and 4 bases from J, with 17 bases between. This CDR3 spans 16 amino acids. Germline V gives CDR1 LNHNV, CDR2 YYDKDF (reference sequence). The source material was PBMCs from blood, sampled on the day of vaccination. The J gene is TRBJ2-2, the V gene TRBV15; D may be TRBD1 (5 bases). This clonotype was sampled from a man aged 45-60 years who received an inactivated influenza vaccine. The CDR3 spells CATSLEQGSGTGELFF. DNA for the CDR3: TGTGCCACCAGCCTAGAGCAGGGTTCGGGCACCGGGGAGCTGTTTTTT.